This is a list of T cell receptor beta chains from one sample in a study of cytomegalovirus exposure and HLA in healthy donors. TCRdb keeps only in-frame clones here, not all; method: immunoSEQ multiplex PCR. The data contain roughly 120,000 clones, 80% of them singletons. The source material was PBMCs. These receptors came from a female donor in good health and CMV-seropositive. The CDR3 runs from the conserved cysteine through the conserved F or W. Each record gives: D gene, V gene, J gene, CDR3 DNA, CDR3 protein. A D gene is named only where the DNA matches it firmly.

d_gene: NA; v_gene: TRBV5-1; j_gene: TRBJ1-1; CDR3nt: TGCGCCGGCAGCCAACCACAGTGGTCTAACACTGAAGCTTTCTTT; CDR3aa: CAGSQPQWSNTEAFF
d_gene: NA; v_gene: TRBV6-5; j_gene: TRBJ2-7; CDR3nt: TGTGCCAGCAGTGGCGGGGGCGCTTCGTCCCTCGGGCAGTACTTC; CDR3aa: CASSGGGASSLGQYF
d_gene: TRBD1; v_gene: TRBV5-1; j_gene: TRBJ1-6; CDR3nt: TGCGCCACCCGGCAGGGGGTCGAGAATTCACCCCTCCACTTT; CDR3aa: CATRQGVENSPLHF
d_gene: TRBD1; v_gene: TRBV7-9; j_gene: TRBJ2-7; CDR3nt: TGTGCCAGCAACTTAGCTCCAGGGGGTATATACGAGCAGTACTTC; CDR3aa: CASNLAPGGIYEQYF
d_gene: TRBD1; v_gene: TRBV28; j_gene: TRBJ1-1; CDR3nt: TGTGCCAGTTCGACAGGGGGCTTGTCGAACACTGAAGCTTTCTTT; CDR3aa: CASSTGGLSNTEAFF
d_gene: NA; v_gene: TRBV11-1; j_gene: TRBJ1-5; CDR3nt: TGTGCCAGCAGCTTAAACGGCGGGGGGCCCCAGCATTTT; CDR3aa: CASSLNGGGPQHF
d_gene: NA; v_gene: TRBV11-3; j_gene: TRBJ1-1; CDR3nt: TGTGCCAGCAGCTTGGGCAGGGGAGTTTTCCCTGAAGCTTTCTTT; CDR3aa: CASSLGRGVFPEAFF
d_gene: TRBD2; v_gene: TRBV7-9; j_gene: TRBJ2-7; CDR3nt: TGTGCCAGCAGCTTAGTCGGACTAGCGGTGACCGAGCAGTACTTC; CDR3aa: CASSLVGLAVTEQYF
d_gene: NA; v_gene: TRBV10-2; j_gene: TRBJ1-1; CDR3nt: TGCGCCAGCAGTGCCCAGGCGCCTTCTAACACTGAAGCTTTCTTT; CDR3aa: CASSAQAPSNTEAFF
d_gene: NA; v_gene: TRBV2; j_gene: TRBJ1-6; CDR3nt: TGTGCCAGCAGTGTCACAGGGACCAATAATTCACCCCTCCACTTT; CDR3aa: CASSVTGTNNSPLHF